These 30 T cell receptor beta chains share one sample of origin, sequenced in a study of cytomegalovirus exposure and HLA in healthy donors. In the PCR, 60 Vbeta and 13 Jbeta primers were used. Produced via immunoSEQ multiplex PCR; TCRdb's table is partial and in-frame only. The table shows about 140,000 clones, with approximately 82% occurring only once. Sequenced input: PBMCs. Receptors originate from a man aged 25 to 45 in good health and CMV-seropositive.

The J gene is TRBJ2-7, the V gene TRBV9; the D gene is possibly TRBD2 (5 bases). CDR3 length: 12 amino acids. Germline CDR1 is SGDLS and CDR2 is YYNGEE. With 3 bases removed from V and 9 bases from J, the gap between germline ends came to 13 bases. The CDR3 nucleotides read TGTGCCAGCAGCGGGTCCGGAGGCCCGCAGTACTTC. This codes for CASSGSGGPQYF. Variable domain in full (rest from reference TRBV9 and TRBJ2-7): DSGVTQTPKHLITATGQRVTLRCSPRSGDLSVYWYQQSLDQGLQFLIQYYNGEERAKGNILERFSAQQFPDLHSELNLSSLELGDSALYFCASSGSGGPQYFGPGTRLTVT.

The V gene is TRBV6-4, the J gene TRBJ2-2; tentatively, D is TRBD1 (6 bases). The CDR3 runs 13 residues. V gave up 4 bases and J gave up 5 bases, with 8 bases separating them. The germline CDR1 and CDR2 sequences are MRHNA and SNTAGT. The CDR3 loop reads CASSARGTGELFF. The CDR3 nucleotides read TGTGCCAGCAGTGCCAGGGGTACCGGGGAGCTGTTTTTT.

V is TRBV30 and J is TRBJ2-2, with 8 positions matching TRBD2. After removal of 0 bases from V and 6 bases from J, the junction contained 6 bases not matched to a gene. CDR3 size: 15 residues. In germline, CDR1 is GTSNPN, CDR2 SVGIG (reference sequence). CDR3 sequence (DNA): TGTGCCTGGAGTGTATCGGGGGGGGCCTCCGGGGAGCTGTTTTTT. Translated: CAWSVSGGASGELFF.

The DNA of the CDR3 is TGTGCCTGGAGCCCTCCGGGATTGAACACTGAAGCTTTCTTT. Protein: CAWSPPGLNTEAFF. This sequence joins TRBV30 and TRBJ1-1; D not resolved. The CDR3 is 14 residues long. Germline lookup yields CDR1 GTSNPN and CDR2 SVGIG (reference sequence). The ends were cut back, 3 bases at V and 0 bases at J, with 11 bases in the middle.

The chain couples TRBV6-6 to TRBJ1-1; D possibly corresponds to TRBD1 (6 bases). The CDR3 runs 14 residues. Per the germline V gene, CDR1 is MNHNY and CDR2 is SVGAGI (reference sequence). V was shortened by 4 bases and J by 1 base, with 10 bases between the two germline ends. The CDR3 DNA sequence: TGTGCCAGCAGTTCGGACAGAAGGAACACTGAAGCTTTCTTT. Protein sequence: CASSSDRRNTEAFF.

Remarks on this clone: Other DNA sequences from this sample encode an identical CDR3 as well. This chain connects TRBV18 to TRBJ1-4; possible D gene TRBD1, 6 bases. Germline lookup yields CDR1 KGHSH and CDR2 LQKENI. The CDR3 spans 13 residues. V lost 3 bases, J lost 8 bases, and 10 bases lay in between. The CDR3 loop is CASSPGGPEKLFF. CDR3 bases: TGTGCCAGCTCACCGGGGGGGCCCGAAAAACTGTTTTTT.

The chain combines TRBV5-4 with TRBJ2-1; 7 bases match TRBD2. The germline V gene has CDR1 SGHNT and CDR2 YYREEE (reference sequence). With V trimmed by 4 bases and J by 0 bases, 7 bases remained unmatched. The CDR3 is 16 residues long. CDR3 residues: CASSRGGEASYNEQFF. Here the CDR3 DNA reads TGTGCCAGCAGCCGTGGGGGGGAGGCCTCCTACAATGAGCAGTTCTTC. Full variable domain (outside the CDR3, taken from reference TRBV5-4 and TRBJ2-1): ETGVTQSPTHLIKTRGQQVTLRCSSQSGHNTVSWYQQALGQGPQFIFQYYREEENGRGNFPPRFSGLQFPNYSSELNVNALELDDSALYLCASSRGGEASYNEQFFGPGTRLTVL.

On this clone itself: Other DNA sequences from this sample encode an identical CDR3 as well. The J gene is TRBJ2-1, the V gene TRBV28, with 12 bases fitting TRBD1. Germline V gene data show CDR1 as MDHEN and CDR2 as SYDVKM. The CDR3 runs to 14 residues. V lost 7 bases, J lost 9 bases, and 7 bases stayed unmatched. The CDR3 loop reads CASTPGTGGREQFF. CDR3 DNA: TGTGCCAGCACTCCCGGGACAGGGGGCCGTGAGCAGTTCTTC.

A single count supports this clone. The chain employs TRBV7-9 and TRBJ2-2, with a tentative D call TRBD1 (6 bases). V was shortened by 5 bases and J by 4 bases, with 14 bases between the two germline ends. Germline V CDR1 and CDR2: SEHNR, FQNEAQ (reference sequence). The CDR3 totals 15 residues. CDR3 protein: CASSLGAGVTGELFF. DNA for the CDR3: TGTGCCAGCAGCCTGGGAGCAGGGGTCACCGGGGAGCTGTTTTTT. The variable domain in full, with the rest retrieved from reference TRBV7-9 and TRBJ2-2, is DTGVSQNPRHKITKRGQNVTFRCDPISEHNRLYWYRQTLGQGPEFLTYFQNEAQLEKSRLLSDRFSAERPKGSFSTLEIQRTEQGDSAMYLCASSLGAGVTGELFFGEGSRLTVL.

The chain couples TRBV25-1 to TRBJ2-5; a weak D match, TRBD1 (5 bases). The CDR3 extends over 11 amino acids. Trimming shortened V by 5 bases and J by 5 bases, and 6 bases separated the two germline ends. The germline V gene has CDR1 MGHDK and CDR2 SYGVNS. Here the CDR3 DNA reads TGTGCCAGCAGTCCAGGGGAGACCCAGTACTTC. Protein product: CASSPGETQYF.

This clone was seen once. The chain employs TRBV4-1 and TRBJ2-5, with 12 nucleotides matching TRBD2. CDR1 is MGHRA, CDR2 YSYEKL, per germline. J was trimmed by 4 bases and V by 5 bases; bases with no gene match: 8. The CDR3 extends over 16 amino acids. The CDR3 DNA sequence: TGCGCCAGCAGCACCACCCAGGGACTAGCGGGAGAGACCCAGTACTTC. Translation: CASSTTQGLAGETQYF.

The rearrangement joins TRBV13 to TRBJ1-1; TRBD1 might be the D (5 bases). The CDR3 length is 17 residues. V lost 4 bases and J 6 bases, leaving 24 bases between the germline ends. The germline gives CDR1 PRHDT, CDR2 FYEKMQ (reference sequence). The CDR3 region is CASSSSLIGRGGAEAFF. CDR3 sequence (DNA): TGTGCCAGCAGCTCCTCCCTGATTGGGCGAGGAGGGGCTGAAGCTTTCTTT.

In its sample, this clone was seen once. Written as DNA, the CDR3 is TGTGCCAGCAGCTTAGGGGGACAGGGAACAGATACGCAGTATTTT. Translating gives CASSLGGQGTDTQYF. V is TRBV7-9 and J is TRBJ2-3; the match to TRBD1 covers 9 bases. CDR3 length equals 15 residues. Germline-derived CDR1 and CDR2 are SEHNR and FQNEAQ (reference sequence). V shed 1 base, J shed 3 bases, and the junction held 2 bases outside the gene matches.

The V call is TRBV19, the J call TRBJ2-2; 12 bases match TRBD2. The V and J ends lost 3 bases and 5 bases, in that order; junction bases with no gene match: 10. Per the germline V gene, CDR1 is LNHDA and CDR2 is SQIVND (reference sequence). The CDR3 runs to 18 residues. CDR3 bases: TGTGCCAGTAGTATCAGACTAGCGGGAGCCCCGAGTACCGGGGAGCTGTTTTTT. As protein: CASSIRLAGAPSTGELFF.

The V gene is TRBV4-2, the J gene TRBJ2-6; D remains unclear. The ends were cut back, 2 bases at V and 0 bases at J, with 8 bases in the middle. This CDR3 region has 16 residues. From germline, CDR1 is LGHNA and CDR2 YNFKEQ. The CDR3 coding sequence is TGTGCCAGCAGCCAAATAGTTGGCTCTGGGGCCAACGTCCTGACTTTC. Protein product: CASSQIVGSGANVLTF.

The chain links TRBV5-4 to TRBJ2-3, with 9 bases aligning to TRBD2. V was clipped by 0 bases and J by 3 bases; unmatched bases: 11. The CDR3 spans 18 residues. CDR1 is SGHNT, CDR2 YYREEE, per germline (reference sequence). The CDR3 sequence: CASSLVRASGIATDTQYF. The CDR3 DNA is TGTGCCAGCAGCTTGGTTAGGGCTAGCGGGATCGCGACAGATACGCAGTATTTT.

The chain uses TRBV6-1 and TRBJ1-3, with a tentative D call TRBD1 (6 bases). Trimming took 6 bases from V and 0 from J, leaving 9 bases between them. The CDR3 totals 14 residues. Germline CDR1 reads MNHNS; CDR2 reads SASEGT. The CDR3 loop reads CASRAGDSGNTIYF. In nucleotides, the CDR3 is TGTGCCAGCAGGGCAGGGGACTCTGGAAACACCATATATTTT.

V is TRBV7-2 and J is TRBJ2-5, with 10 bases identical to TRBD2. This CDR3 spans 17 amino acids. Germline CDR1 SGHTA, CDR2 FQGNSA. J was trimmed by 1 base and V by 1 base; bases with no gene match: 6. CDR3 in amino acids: CASSLVASGGFQETQYF. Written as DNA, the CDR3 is TGTGCCAGCAGCTTAGTTGCTAGCGGGGGCTTCCAAGAGACCCAGTACTTC.

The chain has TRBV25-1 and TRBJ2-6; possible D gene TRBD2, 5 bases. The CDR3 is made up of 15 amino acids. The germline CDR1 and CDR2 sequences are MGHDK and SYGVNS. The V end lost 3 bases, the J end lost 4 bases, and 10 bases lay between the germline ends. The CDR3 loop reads CASSERAAGANVLTF. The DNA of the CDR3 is TGTGCCAGCAGTGAGAGGGCGGCGGGGGCCAACGTCCTGACTTTC.

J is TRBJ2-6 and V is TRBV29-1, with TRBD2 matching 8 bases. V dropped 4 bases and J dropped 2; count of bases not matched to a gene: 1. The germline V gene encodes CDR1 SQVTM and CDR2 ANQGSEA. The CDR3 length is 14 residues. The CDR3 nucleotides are TGCAGCGTTGCGGGAGGGACTGGGGCCAACGTCCTGACTTTC. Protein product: CSVAGGTGANVLTF. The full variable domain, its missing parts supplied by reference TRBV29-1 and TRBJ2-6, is SAVISQKPSRDICQRGTSLTIQCQVDSQVTMMFWYRQQPGQSLTLIATANQGSEATYESGFVIDKFPISRPNLTFSTLTVSNMSPEDSSIYLCSVAGGTGANVLTFGAGSRLTVL.

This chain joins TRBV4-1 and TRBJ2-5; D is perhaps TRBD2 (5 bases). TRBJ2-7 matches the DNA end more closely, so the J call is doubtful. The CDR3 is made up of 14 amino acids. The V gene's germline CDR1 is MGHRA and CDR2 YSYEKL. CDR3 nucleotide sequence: TGCGCCAGCAGCCAAGAAAGCGGTACCTACGAGCAGTACTTC. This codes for CASSQESGTYEQYF.

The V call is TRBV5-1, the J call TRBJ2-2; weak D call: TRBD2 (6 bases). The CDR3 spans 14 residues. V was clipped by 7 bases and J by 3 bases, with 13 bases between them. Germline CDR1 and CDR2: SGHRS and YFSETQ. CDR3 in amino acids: CASSPTGDTGELFF. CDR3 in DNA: TGCGCCAGCTCTCCAACGGGGGACACCGGGGAGCTGTTTTTT.

The CDR3 DNA is TGTGCCAGCAGCTCCCGGGACAGTGGCAATCAGCCCCAGCATTTT. Its translation: CASSSRDSGNQPQHF. The gene calls are TRBV28 and TRBJ1-5, with TRBD1 identical over 7 bases. J was trimmed by 2 bases and V by 6 bases; bases with no gene match: 7. The CDR3 is made up of 15 amino acids. The germline V gene encodes CDR1 MDHEN and CDR2 SYDVKM. Filled out from reference TRBV28 and TRBJ1-5, the complete variable domain reads DVKVTQSSRYLVKRTGEKVFLECVQDMDHENMFWYRQDPGLGLRLIYFSYDVKMKEKGDIPEGYSVSREKKERFSLILESASTNQTSMYLCASSSRDSGNQPQHFGDGTRLSIL.

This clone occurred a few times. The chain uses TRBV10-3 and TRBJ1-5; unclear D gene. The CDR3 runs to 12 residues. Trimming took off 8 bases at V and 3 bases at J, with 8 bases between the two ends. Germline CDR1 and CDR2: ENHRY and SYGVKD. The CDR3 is CAIASDNQPQHF. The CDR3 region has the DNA TGTGCCATCGCAAGCGACAATCAGCCCCAGCATTTT.

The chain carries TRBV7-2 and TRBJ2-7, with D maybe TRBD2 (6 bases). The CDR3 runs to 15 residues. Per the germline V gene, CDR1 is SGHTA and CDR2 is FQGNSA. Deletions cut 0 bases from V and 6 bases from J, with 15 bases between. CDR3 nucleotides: TGTGCCAGCAGCTTAGCTGGAGGGGCAATGGCCGAGCAGTACTTC. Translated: CASSLAGGAMAEQYF.

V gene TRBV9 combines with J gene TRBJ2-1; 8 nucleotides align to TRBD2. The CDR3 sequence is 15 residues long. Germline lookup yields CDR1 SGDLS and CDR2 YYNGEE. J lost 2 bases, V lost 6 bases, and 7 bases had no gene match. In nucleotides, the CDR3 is TGTGCCAGCACCCCGGGAGGGAGTCCCTACAATGAGCAGTTCTTC. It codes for CASTPGGSPYNEQFF.

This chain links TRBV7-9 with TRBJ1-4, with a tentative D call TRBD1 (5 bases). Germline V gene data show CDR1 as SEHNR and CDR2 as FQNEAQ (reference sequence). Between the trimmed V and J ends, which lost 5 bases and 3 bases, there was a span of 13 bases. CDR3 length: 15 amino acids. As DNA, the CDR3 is TGTGCCAGCAGCGGAAGCGGGGCCGCTAATGAAAAACTGTTTTTT. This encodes CASSGSGAANEKLFF.

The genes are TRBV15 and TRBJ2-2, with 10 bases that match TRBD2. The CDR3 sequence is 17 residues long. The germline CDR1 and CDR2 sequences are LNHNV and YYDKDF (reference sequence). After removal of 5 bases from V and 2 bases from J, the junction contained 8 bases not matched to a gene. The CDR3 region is CATSLETLAGNTGELFF. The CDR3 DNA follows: TGTGCCACCAGCCTAGAGACACTAGCGGGAAACACCGGGGAGCTGTTTTTT.

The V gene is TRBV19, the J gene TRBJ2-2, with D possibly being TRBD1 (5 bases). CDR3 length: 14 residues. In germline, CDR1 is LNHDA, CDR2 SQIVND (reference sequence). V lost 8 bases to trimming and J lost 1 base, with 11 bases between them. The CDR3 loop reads CASASTGNTGELFF. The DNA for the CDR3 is TGTGCCAGTGCCTCTACAGGGAACACCGGGGAGCTGTTTTTT.

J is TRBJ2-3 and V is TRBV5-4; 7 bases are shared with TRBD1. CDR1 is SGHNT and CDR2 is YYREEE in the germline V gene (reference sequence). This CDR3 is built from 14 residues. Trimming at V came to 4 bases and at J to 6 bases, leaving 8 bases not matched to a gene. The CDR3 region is CASSVTGVRDTQYF. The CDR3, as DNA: TGTGCCAGCAGCGTCACAGGGGTGCGGGATACGCAGTATTTT.